The 30 T cell receptor beta chains reported below all come from one sample, sequenced in a study of neurological immune-mediated disorders. Stated time point: longitudinal time-point 2. Each CDR3 protein is one row after TCRdb ran MiXCR on the 5' RACE reads. The sample has 60,000 to 75,000 distinct CDR3 sequences; 9.7% are singletons. What was sequenced was PBMCs. These TCRs come from a man between 25 and 39 years old in good health.

This clonotype was detected ten times or more. The V call is TRBV10-1, the J call TRBJ2-7; either TRBD1 or TRBD2 may fit D (5 bases each). Trimming took off 8 bases at V and 7 bases at J, with 18 bases between the two ends. This CDR3 is built from 13 residues. Germline V gives CDR1 WNHNN, CDR2 SYGVQD (reference sequence). The CDR3 DNA follows: TGCGCCAGCTCATCCCCAGGGTCGGGGGAGCAGTACTTC. It specifies CASSSPGSGEQYF.

This clonotype has ten or more counts. This chain uses TRBV7-2 with TRBJ2-7, with D uncertain. Trimming shortened V by 4 bases and J by 6 bases, and 10 bases separated the two germline ends. Germline CDR1 SGHTA, CDR2 FQGNSA. CDR3 length: 12 residues. The CDR3, as DNA: TGTGCCAGCAGCTCCGCAATGCGCGAGCAGTACTTC. It is translated as CASSSAMREQYF.

This clonotype occurred many times. The chain uses TRBV27 and TRBJ2-7, with TRBD2 matching over 7 bases. There are 16 residues in the CDR3. Germline trimming cut 0 bases from V and 6 bases from J; bases unmatched to any gene: 11. Germline lookup yields CDR1 MNHEY and CDR2 SMNVEV (reference sequence). The CDR3 region has the DNA TGTGCCAGCAGTTTATCGACGGCTAGCGGTCGGTTCGAGCAGTACTTC. Amino acid sequence: CASSLSTASGRFEQYF.

The J gene is TRBJ1-1, the V gene TRBV7-2; 7 bases align to TRBD1. V lost 2 bases to trimming and J lost 7 bases; unmatched junction nucleotides: 10. Looked up from germline, CDR1 is SGHTA and CDR2 is FQGNSA. The CDR3 has 15 residues. The CDR3 DNA follows: TGTGCCAGCAGCTTACGGTCTGGGACAGCCTATGAAGCTTTCTTT. The encoded protein is CASSLRSGTAYEAFF.

This clonotype showed up many times. This sequence joins TRBV2 and TRBJ2-7; either TRBD1 or TRBD2 may fit D (5 bases each). Germline CDR1 is SNHLY and CDR2 is FYNNEI. V shed 4 bases and J shed 5 bases, with 12 bases lying between them. This CDR3 has 13 residues. This CDR3 reads CASSVGAHHEQYF. The CDR3 bases are TGTGCCAGCAGTGTCGGGGCGCACCACGAGCAGTACTTC. Supplemented by reference TRBV2 and TRBJ2-7, the full variable domain reads EPEVTQTPSHQVTQMGQEVILRCVPISNHLYFYWYRQILGQKVEFLVSFYNNEISEKSEIFDDQFSVERPDGSNFTLKIRSTKLEDSAMYFCASSVGAHHEQYFGPGTRLTVT.

In this sample, this clonotype turned up many times. The chain is built from TRBV7-9 and TRBJ1-3; D might be TRBD1 (6 bases). This CDR3 has 16 residues. Trimming pared 6 bases from V and 0 bases from J, leaving 15 bases between. Germline V CDR1 and CDR2: SEHNR, FQNEAQ (reference sequence). CDR3 residues: CASSEEVTGSGNTIYF. DNA of the CDR3: TGTGCCAGCAGTGAAGAAGTGACAGGCTCTGGAAACACCATATATTTT.

This clonotype was recorded a few times. An end of the junction does not agree with germline; a read error may underlie this. The J gene is TRBJ1-1, the V gene TRBV3-1; D uncertain. The CDR3 has 14 amino acids. The germline V gene has CDR1 LGHDT and CDR2 YNNKEL (reference sequence). CDR3 loop: CASSQEVMNTEAFF. DNA for the CDR3: TGTGCCAGCAGTCAAGAGGTCATGAACACTGAAGCTTTCTTT.

The V and J genes are TRBV29-1 and TRBJ1-1; tentatively, D is TRBD1 (5 bases). Germline CDR1 is SQVTM and CDR2 is ANQGSEA. This CDR3 spans 13 amino acids. Trimming left V 4 bases short and J 4 bases short, with 13 bases between. The CDR3 spells CSVVGDRFTEAFF. DNA for the CDR3: TGCAGCGTTGTGGGGGATAGGTTCACTGAAGCTTTCTTT. The full variable domain, its missing parts supplied by reference TRBV29-1 and TRBJ1-1, is SAVISQKPSRDICQRGTSLTIQCQVDSQVTMMFWYRQQPGQSLTLIATANQGSEATYESGFVIDKFPISRPNLTFSTLTVSNMSPEDSSIYLCSVVGDRFTEAFFGQGTRLTVV.

This clonotype was seen many times. The J gene is TRBJ2-1, the V gene TRBV5-1; D is possibly TRBD1 (5 bases). This CDR3 is built from 14 residues. Germline loops: CDR1 SGHRS, CDR2 YFSETQ. V was cut by 1 base and J by 2 bases, with 7 bases left in between. This CDR3 reads CASSLQQAYNEQFF. The DNA for the CDR3 is TGCGCCAGCAGCTTGCAACAGGCCTACAATGAGCAGTTCTTC.

At least ten counts were recorded for this clonotype. The chain joins TRBV5-5 to TRBJ1-2; a possible D gene is TRBD1 (5 bases). Germline V gene sequence: CDR1 SGHKS, CDR2 YYEKEE (reference sequence). The CDR3 has 14 residues. V lost 7 bases and J 4 bases, leaving 17 bases between the germline ends. CDR3 coding DNA: TGTGCCAGCCGGTCAGGGTGGTTGGGCTATGGCTACACCTTC. Translation: CASRSGWLGYGYTF.

As to this clonotype: Germline is not matched at one junction end, which may reflect a read error. The rearrangement links TRBV20-1 to TRBJ1-1; D unclear. CDR1 and CDR2 (germline): DFQATT, SNEGSKA (reference sequence). The CDR3 totals 12 residues. The DNA of the CDR3 is TGCAGTACCCCTCCTGGGAGCACTGAAGCCTTCTTT. Translating gives CSTPPGSTEAFF.

In this sample, this clonotype turned up many times. The chain uses TRBV20-1 and TRBJ2-1; a possible D gene is TRBD2 (7 bases). The V end was cut by 1 base, the J end by 7 bases, with 11 bases between. The CDR3 runs to 13 residues. The germline gives CDR1 DFQATT, CDR2 SNEGSKA (reference sequence). DNA for the CDR3: TGCAGTGCTAGAGTCGGGGGGCAGAATGAGCAGTTCTTC. This sequence encodes CSARVGGQNEQFF.

This clonotype was found many times. V is TRBV29-1 and J is TRBJ2-3; TRBD1 might be the D (5 bases). This CDR3 spans 14 amino acids. Trimming pared 7 bases from V and 4 bases from J, leaving 18 bases between. CDR1 is SQVTM, CDR2 ANQGSEA, per germline. For the CDR3, the DNA is TGCAGCGCCCGCAGGGCCCCAAGAGCAGATACGCAGTATTTT. It codes for CSARRAPRADTQYF.

This clonotype occurred many times. The J gene is TRBJ2-7, the V gene TRBV29-1; 9 bases are a match to TRBD1. The junction had 16 bases not matched to a gene; V was cut back by 1 base and J by 3 bases. The CDR3 consists of 18 residues. Germline V gene lookup returns CDR1 SQVTM and CDR2 ANQGSEA. The CDR3 nucleotides read TGCAGCGTTGAAGGTACAAAGACACCCGGGACAGGGATCTACGAGCAGTACTTC. Protein: CSVEGTKTPGTGIYEQYF.

Only a few counts were recorded for this clonotype. The V and J genes are TRBV9 and TRBJ1-6; perhaps TRBD1 as D (6 bases). There are 15 residues in the CDR3. Trimming pared 1 base from V and 10 bases from J, leaving 15 bases between. Germline V CDR1 and CDR2: SGDLS, YYNGEE. CDR3 sequence reads: CASSVLEQGDSPLHF. CDR3 coding DNA: TGTGCCAGCAGCGTACTAGAACAGGGTGACTCACCCCTCCACTTT.

This clonotype has ten or more counts. V gene TRBV6-5 combines with J gene TRBJ2-5, with 8 bases matching TRBD2. Germline V gene lookup returns CDR1 MNHEY and CDR2 SVGAGI. This CDR3 has 14 residues. Trimming removed 6 bases from V and 5 bases from J; junction bases left unmatched: 8. The CDR3 region has the DNA TGTGCCAGCAGAGACGGGAGGGCTGCGGAGACCCAGTACTTC. It codes for CASRDGRAAETQYF.

This clonotype was counted ten times or more. This chain uses TRBV6-1 with TRBJ2-1; a weak D match, TRBD1 (6 bases). CDR3 size: 15 residues. Per germline, CDR1 MNHNS and CDR2 SASEGT. V was clipped by 4 bases and J by 2 bases, with 12 bases between them. CDR3 bases: TGTGCCAGCAGTGGTGACAGGCGTGCCTACAATGAGCAGTTCTTC. Its translation: CASSGDRRAYNEQFF.

At least ten counts were recorded for this clonotype. This rearrangement joins TRBV7-3 to TRBJ2-3; TRBD2 matches at 16 bases. The V gene end was trimmed by 5 bases and the J gene end by 1 base; junction bases not matched to a gene: 6. Per the germline V gene, CDR1 is SGHTA and CDR2 is FQGTGA. The CDR3 consists of 18 residues. For the CDR3, the DNA is TGTGCCAGCAGCGAGGGACTAGCGGGAGGGCCAGGCACAGATACGCAGTATTTT. Amino acid sequence: CASSEGLAGGPGTDTQYF.

There are many counts of this clonotype. V is TRBV11-2 and J is TRBJ2-1; 13 bases fit TRBD2. Germline V gene lookup returns CDR1 SGHAT and CDR2 FQNNGV. V dropped 5 bases and J dropped 6; count of bases not matched to a gene: 7. The CDR3 is made up of 16 amino acids. Written as DNA, the CDR3 is TGTGCCAGCAGCCCATGGACTAGCGGGAGTGTCAATGAGCAGTTCTTC. Translated: CASSPWTSGSVNEQFF.

This clonotype has a count of ten or more. The genes are TRBV5-1 and TRBJ2-7; 8 nucleotides agree with TRBD1. The V and J ends lost 4 bases and 2 bases, in that order; junction bases with no gene match: 11. The CDR3 has 16 amino acids. Per germline, CDR1 SGHRS and CDR2 YFSETQ. CDR3 sequence reads: CASSNKRTGIPYEQYF. Here the CDR3 DNA reads TGCGCCAGCAGCAATAAGAGGACAGGGATTCCCTACGAGCAGTACTTC.

This clonotype was seen many times. The V call is TRBV28, the J call TRBJ2-1, with 9 positions matching TRBD1. The CDR3 has 15 residues. Germline lookup yields CDR1 MDHEN and CDR2 SYDVKM. V shed 6 bases, J shed 7 bases, and the junction held 10 bases outside the gene matches. The CDR3 sequence is CASSQTGTGINEQFF. CDR3 DNA: TGTGCCAGCAGCCAGACCGGGACAGGGATAAATGAGCAGTTCTTC.

The table lists this clonotype with a count of one. The chain uses TRBV6-4 and TRBJ2-1, with 8 bases that match TRBD2. Trimming took 6 bases from V and 8 from J; bases not matched to a gene: 12. Germline V gene sequence: CDR1 MRHNA, CDR2 SNTAGT. The CDR3 consists of 15 residues. The CDR3 reads CASSQPISGEYEQFF. CDR3 nucleotides: TGTGCCAGCAGCCAACCGATTAGCGGGGAGTATGAGCAGTTCTTC.

This clonotype was counted ten times or more. This chain links TRBV5-6 with TRBJ2-7; 11 positions match TRBD1. The V gene's germline CDR1 is SGHDT and CDR2 YYEEEE. V was clipped by 4 bases and J by 6 bases; unmatched bases: 9. This CDR3 has 15 amino acids. CDR3 loop: CASSPPGQGAIEQYF. CDR3 DNA: TGTGCCAGCAGCCCACCAGGACAGGGGGCTATCGAGCAGTACTTC.

This clonotype has ten or more counts. The chain has TRBV29-1 and TRBJ1-2; tentatively, D is TRBD1 (6 bases). In germline, CDR1 is SQVTM, CDR2 ANQGSEA. With 6 bases removed from V and 2 bases from J, the gap between germline ends came to 7 bases. The CDR3 loop spans 11 amino acids. In DNA, the CDR3 is TGCAGCGTCGACAGGAACTATGGCTACACCTTC. Translated: CSVDRNYGYTF.

Comment on this clonotype: A junction boundary mismatches the germline segment, possibly from a read error. The rearrangement links TRBV27 to TRBJ2-7; 10 nucleotides line up with TRBD2. From germline, CDR1 is MNHEY and CDR2 SMNVEV (reference sequence). This CDR3 has 17 amino acids. The CDR3 nucleotides read TGTGCCAGCAGTTTGCTAGCTAGCGGGAGTGGGTCCTACGAGCATTACTTT. Translated, it gives CASSLLASGSGSYEHYF.

This clonotype occurred many times. CDR3 nucleotides: TGCGCCAGCAGCTTGTTACTAGCGGGAGAGGAGACCCAGTACTTC. It yields the protein CASSLLLAGEETQYF. V and J are TRBV5-1 and TRBJ2-5; 11 bases align to TRBD2. CDR1 and CDR2 (germline): SGHRS, YFSETQ. The CDR3 sequence is 15 residues long. V lost 1 base, J lost 5 bases, and 4 bases stayed unmatched.

Concerning this clonotype: A clone one base away is much larger, so this may be a read error. The chain uses TRBV18 and TRBJ1-1; weak D call: TRBD1 (5 bases). Trimming shortened V by 2 bases and J by 1 base, and 14 bases separated the two germline ends. Germline V gene data show CDR1 as KGHSH and CDR2 as LQKENI. This CDR3 spans 16 amino acids. CDR3 bases: TGTGCCAGCTCACCAATGGGGGGTAGCGAGAACACTGAAGCTTTCTTT. This encodes CASSPMGGSENTEAFF.

The chain carries TRBV20-1 and TRBJ1-6, with 8 nucleotides matching TRBD1. CDR3 length: 14 residues. CDR1 is DFQATT and CDR2 is SNEGSKA in the germline V gene (reference sequence). V shed 5 bases and J 7 bases; nucleotides not matched to a gene: 7. The CDR3 reads CSARQQGGNSPLHF. As DNA, the CDR3 is TGCAGTGCTCGACAACAGGGGGGGAATTCACCCCTCCACTTT.

This clonotype occurred a few times. Relative to the germline gene, one junction end is altered; a read error may explain this. V gene TRBV5-1 combines with J gene TRBJ2-1; tentative D call: TRBD1 (6 bases). The germline V gene encodes CDR1 SGHRS and CDR2 YFSETQ. CDR3 length: 15 residues. CDR3 loop: CTSSLGRGSSNERFF. CDR3 nucleotides: TGCACCAGCAGCTTGGGCAGGGGATCTTCGAATGAGCGGTTCTTC. The full variable domain, its missing parts supplied by reference TRBV5-1 and TRBJ2-1, is KAGVTQTPRYLIKTRGQQVTLSCSPISGHRSVSWYQQTPGQGLQFLFEYFSETQRNKGNFPGRFSGRQFSNSRSEMNVSTLELGDSALYLCTSSLGRGSSNERFFGPGTRLTVL.

This clonotype was counted ten times or more. This chain links TRBV4-1 with TRBJ2-2; D is uncertain. There are 14 residues in the CDR3. V was shortened by 0 bases and J by 7 bases, with 9 bases between the two germline ends. Germline CDR1 is MGHRA and CDR2 is YSYEKL. The chain's CDR3 is CASSQDLGVGELFF. The CDR3 DNA follows: TGCGCCAGCAGCCAAGATTTGGGTGTCGGGGAGCTGTTTTTT.